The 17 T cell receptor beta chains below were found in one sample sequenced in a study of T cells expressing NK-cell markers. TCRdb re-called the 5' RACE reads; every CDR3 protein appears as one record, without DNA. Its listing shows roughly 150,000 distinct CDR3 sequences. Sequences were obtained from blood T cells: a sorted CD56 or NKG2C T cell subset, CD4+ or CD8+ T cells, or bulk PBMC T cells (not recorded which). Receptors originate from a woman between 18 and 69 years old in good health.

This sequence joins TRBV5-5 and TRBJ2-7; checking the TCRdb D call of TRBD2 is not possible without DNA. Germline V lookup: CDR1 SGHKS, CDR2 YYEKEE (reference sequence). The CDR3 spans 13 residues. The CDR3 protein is CASSRTSVYEQYF.

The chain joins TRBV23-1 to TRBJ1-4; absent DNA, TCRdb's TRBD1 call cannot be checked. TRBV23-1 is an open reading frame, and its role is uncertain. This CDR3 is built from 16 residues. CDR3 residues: CASSQTDRGGDEKLFF.

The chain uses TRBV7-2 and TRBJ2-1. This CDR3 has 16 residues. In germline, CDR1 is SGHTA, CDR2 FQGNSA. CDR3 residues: CASSSPGVWPYNEQFF.

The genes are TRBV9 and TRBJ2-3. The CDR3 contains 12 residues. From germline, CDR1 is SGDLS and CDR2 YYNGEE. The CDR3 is CASSVVRGAQYF.

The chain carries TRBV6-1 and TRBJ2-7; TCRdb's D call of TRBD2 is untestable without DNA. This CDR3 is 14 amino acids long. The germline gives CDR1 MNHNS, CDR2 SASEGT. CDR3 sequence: CASTRTSGAYEQYF.

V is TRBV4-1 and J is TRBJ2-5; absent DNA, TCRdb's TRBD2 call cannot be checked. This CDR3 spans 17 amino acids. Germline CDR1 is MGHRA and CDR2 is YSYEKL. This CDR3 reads CASSQDRLAGEGETQYF.

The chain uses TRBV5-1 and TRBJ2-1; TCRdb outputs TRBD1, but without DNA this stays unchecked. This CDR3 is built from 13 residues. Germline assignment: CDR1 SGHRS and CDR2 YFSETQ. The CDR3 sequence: CASNPGQGDEQFF.

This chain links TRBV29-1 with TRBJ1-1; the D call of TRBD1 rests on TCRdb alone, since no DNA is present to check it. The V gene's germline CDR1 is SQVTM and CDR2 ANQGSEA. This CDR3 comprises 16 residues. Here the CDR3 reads CSVENPRTAMNTEAFF.

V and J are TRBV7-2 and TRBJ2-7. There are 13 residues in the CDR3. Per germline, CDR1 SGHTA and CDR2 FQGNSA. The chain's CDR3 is CASSLESGYEQYF.

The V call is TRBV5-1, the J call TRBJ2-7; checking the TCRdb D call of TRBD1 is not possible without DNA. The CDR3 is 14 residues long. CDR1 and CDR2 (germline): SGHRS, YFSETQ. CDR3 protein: CASSEAGQGYEQYF.

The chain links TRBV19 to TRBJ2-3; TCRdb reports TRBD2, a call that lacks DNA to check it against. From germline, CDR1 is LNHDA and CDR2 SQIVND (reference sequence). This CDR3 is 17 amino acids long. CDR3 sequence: CASSMPPEWEGADTQYF. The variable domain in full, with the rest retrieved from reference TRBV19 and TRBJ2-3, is DGGITQSPKYLFRKEGQNVTLSCEQNLNHDAMYWYRQDPGQGLRLIYYSQIVNDFQKGDIAEGYSVSREKKESFPLTVTSAQKNPTAFYLCASSMPPEWEGADTQYFGPGTRLTVL.

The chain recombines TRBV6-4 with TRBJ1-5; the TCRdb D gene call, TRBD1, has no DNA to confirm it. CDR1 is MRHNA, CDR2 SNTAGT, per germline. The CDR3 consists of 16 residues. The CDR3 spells CANNKTGGGSNQPQHF.

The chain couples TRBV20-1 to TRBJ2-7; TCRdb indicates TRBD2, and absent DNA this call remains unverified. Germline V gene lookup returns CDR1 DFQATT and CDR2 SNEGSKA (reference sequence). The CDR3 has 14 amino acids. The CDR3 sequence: CSAPTSGRPYEQYF.

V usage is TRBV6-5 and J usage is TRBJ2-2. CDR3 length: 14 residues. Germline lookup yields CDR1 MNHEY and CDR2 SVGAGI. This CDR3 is CASSYKVRTGELFF.

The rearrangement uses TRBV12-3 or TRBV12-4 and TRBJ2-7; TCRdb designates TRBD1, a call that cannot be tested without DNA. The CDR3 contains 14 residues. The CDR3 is CASSLVADRVPQYF.

Here the CDR3 reads CASSLADRLGYGYTF. This chain connects TRBV7-2 to TRBJ1-2; TCRdb lists TRBD1, though no DNA is available to test this call. The germline V gene encodes CDR1 SGHTA and CDR2 FQGNSA. CDR3 length: 15 amino acids.

CDR3 protein: CASSLGGAGNTIYF. J is TRBJ1-3 and V is TRBV5-1; with no DNA, the TCRdb D assignment of TRBD1 cannot be verified. The CDR3 consists of 14 residues. Germline V gives CDR1 SGHRS, CDR2 YFSETQ.